The 30 T cell receptor beta chains reported below all come from one sample, sequenced in a study of T cells in narcolepsy. Measured with immunoSEQ multiplex PCR; TCRdb has only the in-frame clones, and not every one. The sample has roughly 34,000 clones; 84% are singletons. Sequenced input: CD45RA- memory CD4+ T cells from PBMCs. These receptors all come from a human donor with narcolepsy.

This clone was seen once. The chain uses TRBV7-3 and TRBJ2-5, with D possibly being TRBD2 (6 bases). Germline V gene data show CDR1 as SGHTA and CDR2 as FQGTGA. The CDR3 consists of 15 residues. V lost 2 bases and J 2 bases, leaving 12 bases between the germline ends. The CDR3 here is CASSLLRGGQETQYF. The CDR3 nucleotides are TGTGCCAGCAGCTTATTGCGGGGTGGGCAAGAGACCCAGTACTTC.

The chain's CDR3 is CASSPSGTSGGQYF. CDR3 DNA: TGTGCCAGCAGCCCAAGTGGGACTAGCGGGGGACAGTACTTC. The rearrangement uses TRBV11-2 and TRBJ2-7; 14 bases match TRBD2. CDR3 length equals 14 residues. Germline V gene lookup returns CDR1 SGHAT and CDR2 FQNNGV. V gave up 5 bases and J gave up 10 bases; unmatched junction bases: 7.

The chain recombines TRBV5-8 with TRBJ2-1; 10 positions agree with TRBD1. Unmatched junction bases numbered 7, after V lost 0 bases and J lost 7 bases. In germline, CDR1 is SGHTS, CDR2 YDEGEE. This CDR3 is 16 amino acids long. The CDR3 DNA is TGTGCCAGCAGCTTGGCCGGGACAGGGGTTGGAAATGAGCAGTTCTTC. Amino acid sequence: CASSLAGTGVGNEQFF.

The genes are TRBV11-1 and TRBJ2-3; tentatively, D is TRBD2 (7 bases). Germline V lookup: CDR1 SGHAT, CDR2 FQDESV (reference sequence). V lost 5 bases, J lost 5 bases, and 17 bases lay in between. The CDR3 loop spans 15 amino acids. The CDR3 here is CASSPEGGLKDTQYF. In DNA, the CDR3 is TGTGCCAGCAGCCCCGAGGGGGGGCTCAAAGATACGCAGTATTTT.

On this clone: The CDR3 carries no conserved terminal phenylalanine or tryptophan, so it likely arises from a read error. This chain links TRBV5-5 with TRBJ1-6; possibly TRBD1 for D (6 bases). The CDR3 is made up of 17 amino acids. Germline CDR1 and CDR2: SGHKS and YYEKEE (reference sequence). The CDR3 sequence: CASILDPGGANNSPLHS. The CDR3 nucleotides are TGTGCCAGCATCTTGGACCCGGGGGGGGCCAATAATTCACCCCTCCACTCT.

The CDR3 nucleotides read TGTGCTAGTGGTTTGGGACAGGGTGGCCCGAACACTGAAGCTTTCTTT. It yields the protein CASGLGQGGPNTEAFF. The rearrangement joins TRBV12-5 to TRBJ1-1, with 7 bases lining up with TRBD1. J was trimmed by 1 base and V by 1 base; bases with no gene match: 6. The V gene's germline CDR1 is LGHNT and CDR2 FRNRAP. This CDR3 has 16 residues.

The V call is TRBV18, the J call TRBJ1-1, with 7 nucleotides matching TRBD1. This CDR3 has 14 residues. The J segment lost 1 base and the V segment lost 2 bases, leaving 1 base of the junction unmatched. In germline, CDR1 is KGHSH, CDR2 LQKENI. This CDR3 is CASSPKGANTEAFF. For the CDR3, the DNA is TGTGCCAGCTCACCAAAGGGGGCGAACACTGAAGCTTTCTTT.

V is TRBV18 and J is TRBJ1-1, with 9 bases aligning to TRBD1. V dropped 3 bases and J dropped 1; count of bases not matched to a gene: 12. The CDR3 spans 18 residues. CDR1 and CDR2 from the germline V gene are KGHSH and LQKENI. The CDR3 nucleotides are TGTGCCAGCTCACCGAACGAGCTACAGGGGGCATCGAACACTGAAGCTTTCTTT. Translation: CASSPNELQGASNTEAFF.

This clone was seen a few times. The chain couples TRBV2 to TRBJ1-2; 7 bases line up with TRBD1. The junction had 5 bases not matched to a gene; V was cut back by 1 base and J by 6 bases. Germline V gives CDR1 SNHLY, CDR2 FYNNEI. CDR3 length: 14 amino acids. This CDR3 reads CASSEEAGGNGYTF. The DNA of the CDR3 is TGTGCCAGCAGTGAAGAGGCAGGGGGTAATGGCTACACCTTC.

The CDR3 protein is CATSRDPGTGNTIYF. CDR3 bases: TGTGCCACCAGCAGAGATCCAGGGACTGGAAACACCATATATTTT. V and J are TRBV15 and TRBJ1-3, with TRBD1 as a possible D gene (5 bases). Germline values: CDR1 LNHNV, CDR2 YYDKDF (reference sequence). Trimming pared 0 bases from V and 2 bases from J, leaving 8 bases between. The CDR3 runs to 15 residues.

The chain joins TRBV6-5 to TRBJ1-2; no clear D. This CDR3 contains 14 residues. CDR1 is MNHEY and CDR2 is SVGAGI in the germline V gene. Trimming cost V 7 bases and J 0 bases, with 12 bases left between them. The chain's CDR3 is CASKAFSANYGYTF. The CDR3 DNA follows: TGTGCCAGCAAGGCCTTTTCAGCTAACTATGGCTACACCTTC.

CDR3 amino acids: CASSLGTGQGKNEQYF. Written as DNA, the CDR3 is TGTGCCAGCAGTTTAGGTACGGGACAGGGTAAGAACGAGCAGTACTTC. The genes are TRBV28 and TRBJ2-7; 9 nucleotides agree with TRBD1. CDR1 and CDR2 from the germline V gene are MDHEN and SYDVKM. The CDR3 has 16 residues. V was pared by 2 bases and J by 5 bases, with 10 bases of the junction left unmatched.

The J gene is TRBJ2-7, the V gene TRBV2, with 10 bases that match TRBD1. Germline CDR1 SNHLY, CDR2 FYNNEI. With V trimmed by 8 bases and J by 2 bases, 6 bases remained unmatched. The CDR3 consists of 14 residues. The CDR3 sequence is CASLGGTGAYEQYF. The CDR3 DNA is TGTGCCAGCCTGGGCGGGACAGGGGCCTACGAGCAGTACTTC.

In its sample, this clone was seen a few times. This rearrangement joins TRBV18 to TRBJ2-5; 9 bases are a match to TRBD1. V was clipped by 4 bases and J by 1 base; unmatched bases: 4. The CDR3 sequence is 15 residues long. Germline CDR1 and CDR2: KGHSH and LQKENI. CDR3 amino acids: CASSLRDRAQETQYF. CDR3 nucleotides: TGTGCCAGCTCACTCCGGGACAGGGCCCAAGAGACCCAGTACTTC.

The chain couples TRBV27 to TRBJ1-6, with unresolved D. Germline CDR1 is MNHEY and CDR2 is SMNVEV (reference sequence). Trimming removed 9 bases at V and 7 bases at J, with 10 bases between. The CDR3 loop spans 12 amino acids. CDR3 region: CASSTGNSPLHF. The CDR3, as DNA: TGTGCCAGTTCCACGGGGAATTCACCCCTCCACTTT.

V is TRBV6-5 and J is TRBJ1-2; TRBD1 is a possible D gene (5 bases). From germline, CDR1 is MNHEY and CDR2 SVGAGI. The CDR3 covers 12 residues. Trimming took 8 bases from V and 0 from J, leaving 7 bases between them. CDR3 sequence: CASGGPNYGYTF. The CDR3 DNA reads as TGTGCCAGCGGGGGACCTAACTATGGCTACACCTTC.

J is TRBJ2-5 and V is TRBV30; perhaps D is TRBD1 or TRBD2 (5 bases each). This CDR3 has 18 amino acids. The germline gives CDR1 GTSNPN, CDR2 SVGIG (reference sequence). The germline V and J ends were trimmed by 0 bases and 1 base, with 21 bases remaining between them. This CDR3 is CAWSVWGLLGKVQETQYF. Written as DNA, the CDR3 is TGTGCCTGGAGTGTATGGGGGTTGTTGGGGAAGGTCCAAGAGACCCAGTACTTC.

This chain joins TRBV29-1 and TRBJ2-2; 11 bases map to TRBD1. The ends lost 4 bases at V and 4 bases at J; junction bases unmatched: 5. The CDR3 length is 15 residues. The germline gives CDR1 SQVTM, CDR2 ANQGSEA. The DNA for the CDR3 is TGCAGCGTTGGGACCGGGACAGGGGGCACCGGGGAGCTGTTTTTT. Its translation is CSVGTGTGGTGELFF.

V and J are TRBV15 and TRBJ2-4; D is perhaps TRBD2 (6 bases). Germline assignment: CDR1 LNHNV and CDR2 YYDKDF (reference sequence). This CDR3 region has 16 residues. Trimming cost V 1 base and J 6 bases, with 16 bases left between them. The DNA of the CDR3 is TGTGCCACCAGCAGAGCGGAGGAGGGGCAGGGAAACATTCAGTACTTC. Translated, it gives CATSRAEEGQGNIQYF.

V and J are TRBV5-1 and TRBJ1-1; 7 bases agree with TRBD1. Germline V lookup: CDR1 SGHRS, CDR2 YFSETQ. V shed 0 bases and J 1 base; nucleotides not matched to a gene: 6. The CDR3 spans 16 residues. The CDR3 loop reads CASSLALAGGNTEAFF. CDR3 DNA sequence: TGCGCCAGCAGCTTGGCCTTGGCAGGGGGGAACACTGAAGCTTTCTTT. The full variable domain, completed using reference TRBV5-1 and TRBJ1-1, is KAGVTQTPRYLIKTRGQQVTLSCSPISGHRSVSWYQQTPGQGLQFLFEYFSETQRNKGNFPGRFSGRQFSNSRSEMNVSTLELGDSALYLCASSLALAGGNTEAFFGQGTRLTVV.

The genes are TRBV19 and TRBJ1-6, with 8 bases lining up with TRBD1. J was trimmed by 11 bases and V by 3 bases; bases with no gene match: 6. Germline assignment: CDR1 LNHDA and CDR2 SQIVND (reference sequence). This CDR3 is 14 amino acids long. CDR3 region: CASSIDRGRTPLHF. The CDR3 region has the DNA TGTGCCAGTAGTATCGACAGGGGAAGGACACCCCTCCACTTT.

This clone was found once. V gene TRBV7-2 combines with J gene TRBJ2-3, with 13 bases aligning to TRBD2. Germline CDR1 and CDR2: SGHTA and FQGNSA. The CDR3 is made up of 16 amino acids. The trim removed 5 bases at V and 6 bases at J, leaving 8 bases unmatched. CDR3 protein: CASSPGLAGAGDTQYF. The CDR3 nucleotides read TGTGCCAGCAGCCCCGGACTAGCGGGGGCCGGGGATACGCAGTATTTT.

In this sample, this clone turned up a few times. This sequence joins TRBV27 and TRBJ1-2; 9 bases line up with TRBD1. There are 13 residues in the CDR3. Losses at the gene ends were 6 bases for V and 7 bases for J; bases not matched to a gene: 6. Germline CDR1 and CDR2: MNHEY and SMNVEV (reference sequence). CDR3 amino acids: CASRLQGAGGYTF. DNA for the CDR3: TGTGCCAGCAGGTTACAGGGGGCAGGTGGCTACACCTTC.

This rearrangement joins TRBV30 to TRBJ1-1; D may be TRBD1 (6 bases). The CDR3 has 14 residues. The germline V gene encodes CDR1 GTSNPN and CDR2 SVGIG (reference sequence). The V end was cut by 0 bases, the J end by 10 bases, with 18 bases between. The CDR3 DNA follows: TGTGCCTGGAGTGTACAGGGCGGGGGGGGATCAGCTTTCTTT. Its translation: CAWSVQGGGGSAFF.

The chain couples TRBV7-6 to TRBJ2-7; unclear D gene. Germline CDR1 is SGHVS and CDR2 is FNYEAQ. CDR3 length equals 14 residues. V lost 4 bases to trimming and J lost 9 bases, with 19 bases between them. The CDR3 spells CASSSPDTNKRQYF. The CDR3 region has the DNA TGTGCCAGCAGCTCTCCGGATACAAACAAAAGGCAGTACTTC. Complete variable domain (other parts from reference TRBV7-6 and TRBJ2-7): GAGVSQSPRYKVTKRGQDVALRCDPISGHVSLYWYRQALGQGPEFLTYFNYEAQQDKSGLPNDRFSAERPEGSISTLTIQRTEQRDSAMYRCASSSPDTNKRQYFGPGTRLTVT.

In the case of this clone: The sample has other DNA sequences that encode this CDR3 too. The chain is built from TRBV11-2 and TRBJ1-1; D uncertain. The CDR3 is 15 residues long. V shed 0 bases and J shed 0 bases, with 8 bases lying between them. Germline CDR1 reads SGHAT; CDR2 reads FQNNGV. The CDR3 reads CASSLEELMNTEAFF. In DNA form, the CDR3 reads TGTGCCAGCAGCTTAGAAGAGCTAATGAACACTGAAGCTTTCTTT.

The chain uses TRBV5-1 and TRBJ2-2; tentative D call: TRBD2 (5 bases). Trimming took 7 bases from V and 0 from J, leaving 10 bases between them. The CDR3 is 14 residues long. The germline CDR1 and CDR2 sequences are SGHRS and YFSETQ. CDR3 nucleotides: TGCGCCAGCTGGGAGCATTCGAACACCGGGGAGCTGTTTTTT. This codes for CASWEHSNTGELFF.

The J gene is TRBJ2-2, the V gene TRBV2; 8 bases agree with TRBD2. The trim removed 7 bases at V and 2 bases at J, leaving 12 bases unmatched. CDR1 SNHLY and CDR2 FYNNEI come from the germline V gene. The CDR3 is 17 amino acids. This chain's CDR3 is CASTPIGRGANTGELFF. The CDR3 nucleotides read TGTGCCAGCACACCCATCGGGCGGGGGGCTAACACCGGGGAGCTGTTTTTT.

The CDR3 region is CAWSEGQGRYGYTF. In nucleotides, the CDR3 is TGTGCCTGGAGTGAGGGACAGGGTCGATATGGCTACACCTTC. V gene TRBV30 combines with J gene TRBJ1-2, with 9 nucleotides matching TRBD1. This CDR3 has 14 amino acids. Germline CDR1 reads GTSNPN; CDR2 reads SVGIG (reference sequence). V was pared by 1 base and J by 5 bases, with 5 bases of the junction left unmatched.

This chain links TRBV28 with TRBJ1-1; D is perhaps TRBD1 (5 bases). CDR1 is MDHEN, CDR2 SYDVKM, per germline. This CDR3 has 12 amino acids. Trimming shortened V by 5 bases and J by 5 bases, and 9 bases separated the two germline ends. CDR3 DNA sequence: TGTGCCAGCAGTCCACAGGTAACTGAAGCTTTCTTT. Protein sequence: CASSPQVTEAFF. Filled out from reference TRBV28 and TRBJ1-1, the complete variable domain reads DVKVTQSSRYLVKRTGEKVFLECVQDMDHENMFWYRQDPGLGLRLIYFSYDVKMKEKGDIPEGYSVSREKKERFSLILESASTNQTSMYLCASSPQVTEAFFGQGTRLTVV.